One and the same sample provided the 21 T cell receptor beta chains below, sequenced in a study of blood T cell repertoires in COVID-19. Profiled with immunoSEQ multiplex PCR; TCRdb holds only in-frame clones, not every one. The table includes around 42,000 clones, approximately 85% detected once. Sequencing was performed on peripheral blood. These receptors were collected from a human donor in a cohort sampled during active COVID-19.

The CDR3 DNA follows: TGTGCCAGCAGCGTAGCGAGTACCTTAAACATTCAGTACTTC. It encodes CASSVASTLNIQYF. J is TRBJ2-4 and V is TRBV9; D is unresolved. This CDR3 spans 14 amino acids. Germline-derived CDR1 and CDR2 are SGDLS and YYNGEE. The V and J ends lost 0 bases and 6 bases respectively, with 10 bases between them. Full variable domain (missing parts from reference TRBV9 and TRBJ2-4): DSGVTQTPKHLITATGQRVTLRCSPRSGDLSVYWYQQSLDQGLQFLIQYYNGEERAKGNILERFSAQQFPDLHSELNLSSLELGDSALYFCASSVASTLNIQYFGAGTRLSVL.

V and J are TRBV3-1 (or the pseudogene TRBV3-2) and TRBJ1-4, with 7 positions matching TRBD1. This CDR3 has 17 amino acids. The junction had 10 bases not matched to a gene; V was cut back by 4 bases and J by 2 bases. The V gene's germline CDR1 is LGHDT and CDR2 YNNKEL (reference sequence). This chain's CDR3 is CASSPRQGLTTNEKLFF. CDR3 bases: TGTGCCAGCAGCCCACGACAGGGTTTGACTACTAATGAAAAACTGTTTTTT.

The chain recombines TRBV6-2 or TRBV6-3 with TRBJ2-2; D perhaps matches TRBD2 (6 bases). In germline, CDR1 is MNHEY, CDR2 SVGEGT. V lost 3 bases and J lost 7, with 12 bases in between. The CDR3 consists of 14 residues. The CDR3 DNA reads TGTGCCAGCAGTTATGGAGGGTCAGGCGGGGAGCTGTTTTTT. It specifies CASSYGGSGGELFF.

The chain carries TRBV5-1 and TRBJ2-7; D call uncertain. This CDR3 comprises 15 residues. V shed 4 bases and J shed 0 bases, with 14 bases lying between them. Germline CDR1 reads SGHRS; CDR2 reads YFSETQ. CDR3: CASSRGGPSSYEQYF. CDR3 coding DNA: TGCGCCAGCAGCCGAGGCGGCCCAAGCTCCTACGAGCAGTACTTC.

To note about this clone: The germline gene is not matched at one end of the junction; a read error may be the cause. The chain carries TRBV7-3 and TRBJ2-3; D unresolved. The germline V gene encodes CDR1 SGHTA and CDR2 FQGTGA. This CDR3 region has 13 residues. The CDR3 nucleotides are TGTGCCAGCAGCCTAACCCGGGTAGATACGCAGTATTTT. Translated: CASSLTRVDTQYF.

The CDR3 DNA follows: TGCGCCAGCAGCTTGGTACAGGGTCAGTCGGAAGCTTTCTTT. It specifies CASSLVQGQSEAFF. The rearrangement joins TRBV5-1 to TRBJ1-1, with a possible D match to TRBD1 (6 bases). Germline V CDR1 and CDR2: SGHRS, YFSETQ. The CDR3 has 14 amino acids. V dropped 0 bases and J dropped 8 bases, with 14 bases sitting between them.

The J gene is TRBJ1-1, the V gene TRBV4-1; the D gene is possibly TRBD1 (6 bases). V was trimmed by 7 bases and J by 1 base, leaving 16 bases between them. Per germline, CDR1 MGHRA and CDR2 YSYEKL. The CDR3 has 15 residues. The CDR3: CASTYGTQGNTEAFF. CDR3 coding DNA: TGCGCCAGCACTTACGGGACACAGGGGAACACTGAAGCTTTCTTT.

V usage is TRBV10-3 and J usage is TRBJ1-5; TRBD1 agrees at 7 bases. Germline V gene sequence: CDR1 ENHRY, CDR2 SYGVKD. J lost 4 bases, V lost 7 bases, and 4 bases had no gene match. There are 13 residues in the CDR3. The CDR3 region has the DNA TGTGCCATCACGGGACAGAGTAATCAGCCCCAGCATTTT. It specifies CAITGQSNQPQHF.

This clone came up a few times. This chain connects TRBV7-3 to TRBJ1-1; unclear D gene. CDR1 and CDR2 from the germline V gene are SGHTA and FQGTGA. This CDR3 spans 13 amino acids. V lost 1 base, J lost 2 bases, and 5 bases lay in between. In DNA form, the CDR3 reads TGTGCCAGCAGCTTAATCGTCAACACTGAAGCTTTCTTT. It encodes CASSLIVNTEAFF.

The rearrangement joins TRBV27 to TRBJ2-5; D gene ambiguous. The CDR3 runs to 12 residues. V was shortened by 4 bases and J by 7 bases, with 10 bases between the two germline ends. CDR1 is MNHEY, CDR2 SMNVEV, per germline (reference sequence). CDR3 amino acids: CASSSPFGTQYF. In DNA form, the CDR3 reads TGTGCCAGCAGTTCGCCGTTCGGGACCCAGTACTTC.

The J gene is TRBJ2-1, the V gene TRBV10-3; 14 nucleotides match TRBD2. The CDR3 totals 14 residues. Per germline, CDR1 ENHRY and CDR2 SYGVKD. Trimming took 6 bases from V and 12 from J; bases not matched to a gene: 7. CDR3 DNA: TGTGCCATCAGAGAGACTAGCGGGGGGGTAACGCAGTTCTTC. Translated: CAIRETSGGVTQFF.

V is TRBV10-3 and J is TRBJ2-7; 9 nucleotides match TRBD1. The CDR3 covers 13 residues. Per germline, CDR1 ENHRY and CDR2 SYGVKD. The V and J ends lost 11 bases and 3 bases, in that order; junction bases with no gene match: 8. CDR3 bases: TGTGCCGCCAAGGGACAGGGAAACTACGAGCAGTACTTC. Translated, it gives CAAKGQGNYEQYF.

This clone was picked up one time. The J gene is TRBJ1-2, the V gene TRBV6-5; maybe TRBD1 (5 bases). CDR3 length: 15 residues. Germline V lookup: CDR1 MNHEY, CDR2 SVGAGI. Trimming left V 0 bases short and J 5 bases short, with 13 bases between. In DNA form, the CDR3 reads TGTGCCAGCAGTTACTCTAGGGGAGGGGATTATGGCTACACCTTC. Translation: CASSYSRGGDYGYTF.

This chain links TRBV2 with TRBJ1-1; possible D gene TRBD1, 5 bases. The CDR3 loop spans 14 amino acids. V shed 4 bases and J shed 0 bases, with 9 bases lying between them. From germline, CDR1 is SNHLY and CDR2 FYNNEI. The chain's CDR3 is CASSAARVNTEAFF. The CDR3 DNA reads TGTGCCAGCAGTGCGGCCAGGGTGAACACTGAAGCTTTCTTT.

The chain links TRBV5-1 to TRBJ2-3; 7 bases are a match to TRBD1. This CDR3 is built from 16 residues. The V segment lost 4 bases and the J segment 0 bases; nucleotides outside the gene matches: 8. CDR1 and CDR2 (germline): SGHRS, YFSETQ. In nucleotides, the CDR3 is TGCGCCAGCAGCCGGGGACAGACTTTGAGCACAGATACGCAGTATTTT. Encoded protein: CASSRGQTLSTDTQYF.

This chain joins TRBV2 and TRBJ2-7; D gene unclear. CDR1 and CDR2 (germline): SNHLY, FYNNEI. Trimming left V 5 bases short and J 0 bases short, with 11 bases between. The CDR3 covers 14 residues. The CDR3 DNA is TGTGCCAGCAGTCTCCGTAGGAGCTCCTACGAGCAGTACTTC. Its translation: CASSLRRSSYEQYF. The full variable domain, rest sourced from reference TRBV2 and TRBJ2-7, is EPEVTQTPSHQVTQMGQEVILRCVPISNHLYFYWYRQILGQKVEFLVSFYNNEISEKSEIFDDQFSVERPDGSNFTLKIRSTKLEDSAMYFCASSLRRSSYEQYFGPGTRLTVT.

V usage is TRBV7-9 and J usage is TRBJ1-2; the D gene is possibly TRBD1 (6 bases). From germline, CDR1 is SEHNR and CDR2 FQNEAQ (reference sequence). The CDR3 spans 12 residues. Trimming shortened V by 3 bases and J by 4 bases, and 6 bases separated the two germline ends. The CDR3 sequence: CASSLDSYGYTF. CDR3 nucleotides: TGTGCCAGCAGCTTGGACAGCTATGGCTACACCTTC.

This sequence joins TRBV30 and TRBJ1-6; D is possibly TRBD1 (5 bases). V dropped 4 bases and J dropped 7 bases, with 14 bases sitting between them. The CDR3 length is 14 residues. The germline CDR1 and CDR2 sequences are GTSNPN and SVGIG (reference sequence). CDR3 in DNA: TGTGCCTGGAACCAGGGAGGGCGAAATTCACCCCTCCACTTT. Residues: CAWNQGGRNSPLHF.

CDR3 bases: TGTGCCAGCAGGCTCCAGGGGAACAATGAGCAGTTCTTC. It specifies CASRLQGNNEQFF. V usage is TRBV12-3 or TRBV12-4 and J usage is TRBJ2-1; D might be TRBD1 (6 bases). Trimming cost V 6 bases and J 5 bases, with 11 bases left between them. The CDR3 extends over 13 amino acids.

The J gene is TRBJ1-2, the V gene TRBV6-5; TRBD1 might be the D (6 bases). The V gene lost 6 bases and the J gene lost 8 bases, with 19 bases spanning the gap. Per germline, CDR1 MNHEY and CDR2 SVGAGI. CDR3 length: 14 residues. Here the CDR3 reads CASSERGKTRGYTF. In DNA, the CDR3 is TGTGCCAGCAGCGAGAGGGGGAAGACGAGGGGCTACACCTTC.

The chain is built from TRBV5-1 and TRBJ2-7, with 7 bases aligning to TRBD1. Germline V gives CDR1 SGHRS, CDR2 YFSETQ. The CDR3 length is 14 residues. The J segment lost 4 bases and the V segment lost 0 bases, leaving 4 bases of the junction unmatched. Here the CDR3 reads CASSLDDREYEQYF. The DNA for the CDR3 is TGCGCCAGCAGCTTGGACGACAGGGAATACGAGCAGTACTTC.